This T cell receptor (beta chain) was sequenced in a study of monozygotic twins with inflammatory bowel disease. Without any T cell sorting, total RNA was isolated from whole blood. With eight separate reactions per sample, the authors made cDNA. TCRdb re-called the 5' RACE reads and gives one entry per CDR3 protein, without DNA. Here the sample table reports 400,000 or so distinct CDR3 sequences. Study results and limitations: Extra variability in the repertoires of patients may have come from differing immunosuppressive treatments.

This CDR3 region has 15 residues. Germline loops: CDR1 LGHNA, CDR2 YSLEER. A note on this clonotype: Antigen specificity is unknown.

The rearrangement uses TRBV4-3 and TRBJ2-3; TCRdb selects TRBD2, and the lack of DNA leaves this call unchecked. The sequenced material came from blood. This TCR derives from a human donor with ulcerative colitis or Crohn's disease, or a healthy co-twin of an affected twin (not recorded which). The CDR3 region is CASSRGGTSTDTQYF.